Below are 23 T cell receptor beta chains sequenced from a single sample in a study of blood T cell repertoires in COVID-19. Clones were read by immunoSEQ multiplex PCR, and TCRdb kept only the in-frame ones, dropping some. The repertoire holds some 260,000 clones, roughly 85% seen once, with 2.5% to 3.5% in the top ten. Sequenced: peripheral blood. Receptors were obtained from a woman younger than 30 with acute or convalescent COVID-19.

The chain employs TRBV19 and TRBJ1-5, with 10 bases that match TRBD1. V trimming: 8 bases; J trimming: 2 bases; junction bases outside the gene matches: 3. Germline assignment: CDR1 LNHDA and CDR2 SQIVND (reference sequence). This CDR3 has 14 residues. The CDR3 is CASVGTGGNQPQHF. The DNA of the CDR3 is TGTGCCAGTGTAGGGACAGGGGGCAATCAGCCCCAGCATTTT.

The V and J genes are TRBV6-5 and TRBJ2-7; 8 nucleotides agree with TRBD2. This CDR3 is 14 amino acids long. Germline CDR1 MNHEY, CDR2 SVGAGI. After removal of 7 bases from V and 7 bases from J, the junction contained 12 bases not matched to a gene. The CDR3: CASKNRGLAGEQYF. The CDR3 region has the DNA TGTGCCAGCAAGAACAGAGGACTAGCTGGAGAGCAGTACTTC.

This chain connects TRBV4-3 to TRBJ2-2; 8 nucleotides line up with TRBD2. This CDR3 contains 17 residues. With V trimmed by 2 bases and J by 5 bases, 10 bases remained unmatched. The germline CDR1 and CDR2 sequences are LGHNA and YSLEER. This CDR3 is CASSQYWGPSGTGELFF. CDR3 nucleotide sequence: TGCGCCAGCAGCCAATACTGGGGGCCTAGCGGGACCGGGGAGCTGTTTTTT.

This clone has only one observation. This sequence joins TRBV10-3 and TRBJ1-1; possibly TRBD1 for D (6 bases). Germline CDR1 reads ENHRY; CDR2 reads SYGVKD. This CDR3 contains 15 residues. Deletions cut 2 bases from V and 0 bases from J, with 10 bases between. The CDR3 here is CAISELQGLNTEAFF. The DNA of the CDR3 is TGTGCCATCAGTGAGCTACAGGGATTGAACACTGAAGCTTTCTTT.

V is TRBV5-1 and J is TRBJ1-2; D not certain. The CDR3 is 15 residues long. The V gene lost 4 bases and the J gene lost 0 bases, with 13 bases spanning the gap. Germline V CDR1 and CDR2: SGHRS, YFSETQ. This CDR3 reads CASSLGGAANYGYTF. CDR3 sequence (DNA): TGCGCCAGCAGCCTGGGCGGAGCAGCTAACTATGGCTACACCTTC.

The chain carries TRBV5-1 and TRBJ1-2; no definite D call. Trimming left V 5 bases short and J 3 bases short, with 8 bases between. Germline values: CDR1 SGHRS, CDR2 YFSETQ. This CDR3 is 12 amino acids long. CDR3 sequence (DNA): TGCGCCAGCAGTCCGGGTGACTATGGCTACACCTTC. It yields the protein CASSPGDYGYTF. The variable domain in full, with the rest retrieved from reference TRBV5-1 and TRBJ1-2, is KAGVTQTPRYLIKTRGQQVTLSCSPISGHRSVSWYQQTPGQGLQFLFEYFSETQRNKGNFPGRFSGRQFSNSRSEMNVSTLELGDSALYLCASSPGDYGYTFGSGTRLTVV.

This chain uses TRBV10-3 with TRBJ2-1, with 8 bases lining up with TRBD2. The germline V gene has CDR1 ENHRY and CDR2 SYGVKD. The ends lost 6 bases at V and 1 base at J; junction bases unmatched: 8. This CDR3 contains 16 residues. The DNA of the CDR3 is TGTGCCATCAGCTTTAGCGGGGTTGATTCCTACAATGAGCAGTTCTTC. Amino acids: CAISFSGVDSYNEQFF.

The V call is TRBV13, the J call TRBJ2-7, with TRBD2 identical over 8 bases. The germline CDR1 and CDR2 sequences are PRHDT and FYEKMQ (reference sequence). This CDR3 has 15 residues. Trimming cost V 0 bases and J 5 bases; bases outside gene matches: 6. The CDR3 loop is CASSLGGTRRNEQYF. Written as DNA, the CDR3 is TGTGCCAGCAGCTTAGGCGGGACTAGAAGGAACGAGCAGTACTTC.

CDR3 DNA sequence: TGTGCCAGCAGTTTGACAGGGGGCCCAGAAGCTTTCTTT. This gives the protein CASSLTGGPEAFF. The chain recombines TRBV11-1 with TRBJ1-1; 10 bases are a match to TRBD1. The length of the CDR3 is 13 residues. V shed 6 bases, J shed 8 bases, and the junction held 6 bases outside the gene matches. The germline CDR1 and CDR2 sequences are SGHAT and FQDESV (reference sequence).

The chain employs TRBV5-1 and TRBJ2-1, with a tentative D call TRBD1 (5 bases). V shed 4 bases and J shed 0 bases, with 14 bases lying between them. Germline values: CDR1 SGHRS, CDR2 YFSETQ. There are 16 residues in the CDR3. The CDR3 region is CASSQQAQSSYNEQFF. In DNA form, the CDR3 reads TGCGCCAGCAGCCAACAGGCCCAGAGCTCCTACAATGAGCAGTTCTTC.

The V gene is TRBV11-2, the J gene TRBJ2-7; possibly TRBD1 for D (7 bases). The germline V gene has CDR1 SGHAT and CDR2 FQNNGV. The V and J ends lost 5 bases and 3 bases respectively, with 11 bases between them. The CDR3 loop spans 13 amino acids. CDR3 sequence: CASSAGQSYEQYF. The CDR3 region has the DNA TGTGCCAGCAGCGCGGGACAGAGCTACGAGCAGTACTTC.

The chain joins TRBV10-2 to TRBJ1-5; 7 bases line up with TRBD1. The CDR3 is made up of 14 amino acids. Germline V gene sequence: CDR1 WSHSY, CDR2 SAAADI. Germline trimming cut 8 bases from V and 2 bases from J; bases unmatched to any gene: 6. CDR3 loop: CASSDREGNQPQHF. CDR3 bases: TGCGCCAGCTCAGACAGGGAAGGCAATCAGCCCCAGCATTTT.

The rearrangement joins TRBV5-5 to TRBJ2-7; D call uncertain. The CDR3 consists of 12 residues. Trimming pared 1 base from V and 2 bases from J, leaving 4 bases between. Germline V gene data show CDR1 as SGHKS and CDR2 as YYEKEE (reference sequence). The CDR3 region has the DNA TGTGCCAGCAGCTTGCCCACCTACGAGCAGTACTTC. This sequence encodes CASSLPTYEQYF.

The chain combines TRBV7-3 with TRBJ2-1; 9 positions agree with TRBD1. The CDR3 is made up of 14 amino acids. The junction had 4 bases not matched to a gene; V was cut back by 4 bases and J by 6 bases. The germline V gene encodes CDR1 SGHTA and CDR2 FQGTGA. This CDR3 reads CASSSGTGSNEQFF. The CDR3 DNA reads TGTGCCAGCAGCTCCGGGACAGGGTCCAATGAGCAGTTCTTC.

The chain uses TRBV6-5 and TRBJ1-2; TRBD1 matches at 7 bases. The CDR3 extends over 14 amino acids. The junction had 5 bases not matched to a gene; V was cut back by 5 bases and J by 2 bases. Looked up from germline, CDR1 is MNHEY and CDR2 is SVGAGI. This CDR3 is CASSHRDSNYGYTF. DNA for the CDR3: TGTGCCAGCAGTCACCGGGACAGCAACTATGGCTACACCTTC.

The V call is TRBV7-2, the J call TRBJ1-4, with TRBD1 as a possible D gene (6 bases). The germline V and J ends were trimmed by 3 bases and 4 bases, with 9 bases remaining between them. In germline, CDR1 is SGHTA, CDR2 FQGNSA. The length of the CDR3 is 14 residues. CDR3 bases: TGTGCCAGCAGCTTTTGGGGGCTTAATGAAAAACTGTTTTTT. Encoded protein: CASSFWGLNEKLFF. Using reference TRBV7-2 and TRBJ1-4 for the parts outside the CDR3, the full variable domain is GAGVSQSPSNKVTEKGKDVELRCDPISGHTALYWYRQSLGQGLEFLIYFQGNSAPDKSGLPSDRFSAERTGGSVSTLTIQRTQQEDSAVYLCASSFWGLNEKLFFGSGTQLSVL.

This rearrangement joins TRBV7-2 to TRBJ2-3, with D possibly being TRBD2 (6 bases). V dropped 1 base and J dropped 6 bases, with 20 bases sitting between them. The CDR3 runs 17 residues. CDR1 is SGHTA, CDR2 FQGNSA, per germline. CDR3 coding DNA: TGTGCCAGCAGCTTAGGGTACGGGAGTCCCGGGGAGGATACGCAGTATTTT. Encoded protein: CASSLGYGSPGEDTQYF.

The V call is TRBV7-9, the J call TRBJ1-4; TRBD1 might be the D (5 bases). CDR1 is SEHNR, CDR2 FQNEAQ, per germline (reference sequence). The CDR3 spans 17 residues. The germline V and J ends were trimmed by 5 bases and 2 bases, with 18 bases remaining between them. The CDR3 protein is CASSLVRGGRTNEKLFF. The CDR3 DNA is TGTGCCAGCAGCCTCGTGCGGGGGGGAAGGACTAATGAAAAACTGTTTTTT.

A single count supports this clone. The chain uses TRBV29-1 and TRBJ1-2; D not resolved. The germline CDR1 and CDR2 sequences are SQVTM and ANQGSEA. The V gene lost 5 bases and the J gene lost 2 bases, with 6 bases spanning the gap. The CDR3 runs to 11 residues. The CDR3 DNA reads as TGCAGCGTTTATGAGAACTATGGCTACACCTTC. Protein product: CSVYENYGYTF.

The chain has TRBV28 and TRBJ1-2, with a possible D match to TRBD1 (5 bases). V shed 6 bases and J shed 6 bases, with 11 bases lying between them. The CDR3 is 12 amino acids. The germline V gene encodes CDR1 MDHEN and CDR2 SYDVKM. The CDR3 DNA reads as TGTGCCAGCAGATGGGGGGTGGATGGCTACACCTTC. Encoded protein: CASRWGVDGYTF.

Note on this clone: Germline and junction disagree at one end, which may indicate a read error. The rearrangement links TRBV11-2 to TRBJ2-1; D is undetermined. Per germline, CDR1 SGHAT and CDR2 FQNNGV. The CDR3 length is 13 residues. CDR3 DNA: TGTGCCAGCAGCTTAGCCTCCGACAATGAGCAGTTCTTC. This sequence encodes CASSLASDNEQFF.

V is TRBV3-1 (or the pseudogene TRBV3-2) and J is TRBJ2-1; 8 nucleotides line up with TRBD2. The length of the CDR3 is 13 residues. The junction had 7 bases not matched to a gene; V was cut back by 7 bases and J by 8 bases. The V gene's germline CDR1 is LGHDT and CDR2 YNNKEL (reference sequence). This CDR3 reads CASTRSGSYEQFF. The CDR3 nucleotides are TGTGCCAGCACCCGAAGCGGGAGCTATGAGCAGTTCTTC.

The gene calls are TRBV5-5 and TRBJ1-1, with D perhaps TRBD1 (6 bases). The CDR3 contains 13 residues. The ends were cut back, 5 bases at V and 5 bases at J, with 13 bases in the middle. The germline V gene has CDR1 SGHKS and CDR2 YYEKEE (reference sequence). CDR3 nucleotide sequence: TGTGCCAGCAGTACCGGGACAAGGACTGAAGCTTTCTTT. Translation: CASSTGTRTEAFF. Full variable domain (remainder filled in from reference TRBV5-5 and TRBJ1-1): DAGVTQSPTHLIKTRGQQVTLRCSPISGHKSVSWYQQVLGQGPQFIFQYYEKEERGRGNFPDRFSARQFPNYSSELNVNALLLGDSALYLCASSTGTRTEAFFGQGTRLTVV.